Each of the 14 T cell receptor beta chains below was sequenced from the same sample in a study of T cells in Graves' hyperthyroidism and ophthalmopathy. Amplification of TCR beta CDR3 regions was performed using RNA transcripts as template. HTBI primers were employed in a first-round RT-PCR of the TCR CDR3. TCRdb re-called the multiplex PCR reads with MiXCR, one entry per CDR3 protein. The sample consists of roughly 600,000 distinct CDR3 sequences, 14% of them appearing once. Specimen: blood. The receptors originated from a woman aged 45-65 years with Graves' ophthalmopathy.

The V call is TRBV6-4, the J call TRBJ2-4; 7 nucleotides align to TRBD1. The CDR3 is 11 amino acids. Germline-derived CDR1 and CDR2 are MRHNA and SNTAGT. V trimming: 10 bases; J trimming: 8 bases; junction bases outside the gene matches: 5. The CDR3 region is CATRQGDIQYF. For the CDR3, the DNA is TGTGCCACCCGACAGGGAGACATTCAGTACTTC.

This clonotype was seen repeatedly, ten times or more. The chain is built from TRBV12-3 or TRBV12-4 and TRBJ1-5, with 10 bases fitting TRBD1. The CDR3 totals 16 residues. The junction had 6 bases not matched to a gene; V was cut back by 5 bases and J by 2 bases. The CDR3 loop reads CASSRTGGRGNQPQHF. The CDR3 DNA reads as TGTGCCAGCAGTAGGACAGGGGGACGCGGCAATCAGCCCCAGCATTTT.

This clonotype has more than one count but fewer than ten. Mismatch with germline at one junction end may stem from a read error. This rearrangement joins TRBV7-2 to TRBJ1-4, with D possibly TRBD1 on 6 matching bases. The germline V gene encodes CDR1 SGHTA and CDR2 FQGNSA. The CDR3 is 16 residues long. The CDR3 DNA reads TGTGCCAGCAGCCGACAGGAGTCAGCAACTAATGGAAAACTGTTTTTT. It is translated as CASSRQESATNGKLFF. The full variable domain, in which reference TRBV7-2 and TRBJ1-4 provide the parts outside the CDR3, is GAGVSQSPSNKVTEKGKDVELRCDPISGHTALYWYRQSLGQGLEFLIYFQGNSAPDKSGLPSDRFSAERTGGSVSTLTIQRTQQEDSAVYLCASSRQESATNGKLFFGSGTQLSVL.

This sequence joins TRBV24-1 and TRBJ2-2, with D maybe TRBD1 (6 bases). This CDR3 contains 14 residues. Trimming cost V 0 bases and J 8 bases, with 9 bases left between them. From germline, CDR1 is KGHDR and CDR2 SFDVKD. The CDR3 DNA sequence: TGTGCCACCAGTGATTTGGTAGGGGGAGGGGAGCTGTTTTTT. Its translation is CATSDLVGGGELFF.

As to this clonotype: This sequence may be a read error, since a much larger clone differs from it by one base. The gene calls are TRBV6-1 and TRBJ1-5; D not certain. Trimming left V 2 bases short and J 13 bases short, with 15 bases between. CDR1 is MNHNS and CDR2 is SASEGT in the germline V gene. This CDR3 is built from 13 residues. DNA for the CDR3: TGTGCCAGCAGTGAATTTCGTGGAGATACGCAGCATTTT. It is translated as CASSEFRGDTQHF.

V is TRBV20-1 and J is TRBJ1-1; maybe TRBD1 (6 bases). V was clipped by 0 bases and J by 3 bases, with 11 bases between them. In germline, CDR1 is DFQATT, CDR2 SNEGSKA (reference sequence). The CDR3 contains 14 residues. CDR3 in DNA: TGCAGTGCTAGAGATCTAGCAGGGGACACTGAAGCTTTCTTT. Residues: CSARDLAGDTEAFF.

The V and J genes are TRBV6-1 and TRBJ1-2, with TRBD1 matching 9 bases. CDR1 MNHNS and CDR2 SASEGT come from the germline V gene. J lost 14 bases, V lost 5 bases, and 9 bases had no gene match. This CDR3 comprises 12 residues. The CDR3 protein is CASSRDRAKLTF. The CDR3 DNA sequence: TGTGCCAGCAGTCGGGACAGGGCGAAGTTAACCTTC.

There are many counts of this clonotype. Written as DNA, the CDR3 is TGTGCCAGCAGTGTAACGGACACCAGTTGGAATTCACCCCTCCACTTT. Translation gives CASSVTDTSWNSPLHF. The rearrangement links TRBV2 to TRBJ1-6; the D gene is possibly TRBD1 (5 bases). This CDR3 contains 16 residues. Germline CDR1 is SNHLY and CDR2 is FYNNEI. V gave up 4 bases and J gave up 7 bases, with 17 bases separating them.

This clonotype was found many times. The chain combines TRBV28 with TRBJ2-7; 10 nucleotides match TRBD2. This CDR3 has 15 residues. V shed 1 base and J 7 bases; nucleotides not matched to a gene: 7. CDR1 and CDR2 (germline): MDHEN, SYDVKM. CDR3 sequence (DNA): TGTGCCAGCAGTTTATCGGTAGCGGGAGGTGGTGAGCAGTACTTC. This codes for CASSLSVAGGGEQYF.

This sequence joins TRBV19 and TRBJ2-7, with 12 bases identical to TRBD1. Trimming took 5 bases from V and 3 from J; bases not matched to a gene: 11. CDR1 LNHDA and CDR2 SQIVND come from the germline V gene (reference sequence). The CDR3 covers 17 residues. This chain's CDR3 is CASSPYPGQGARYEQYF. The CDR3 DNA sequence: TGTGCCAGTAGTCCATACCCGGGACAGGGGGCCCGCTACGAGCAGTACTTC. The full variable domain, in which reference TRBV19 and TRBJ2-7 provide the parts outside the CDR3, is DGGITQSPKYLFRKEGQNVTLSCEQNLNHDAMYWYRQDPGQGLRLIYYSQIVNDFQKGDIAEGYSVSREKKESFPLTVTSAQKNPTAFYLCASSPYPGQGARYEQYFGPGTRLTVT.

This clonotype was seen a handful of times. This chain links TRBV4-1 with TRBJ2-7; 7 nucleotides line up with TRBD1. With V trimmed by 0 bases and J by 3 bases, 2 bases remained unmatched. The CDR3 extends over 14 amino acids. Germline CDR1 and CDR2: MGHRA and YSYEKL. In DNA form, the CDR3 reads TGCGCCAGCAGCCAAGATTCAGGGGGCTACGAGCAGTACTTC. It encodes CASSQDSGGYEQYF.

The J gene is TRBJ1-1, the V gene TRBV19; D remains ambiguous. This CDR3 is 15 amino acids long. Between the trimmed V and J ends, which lost 4 bases and 0 bases, there was a span of 12 bases. Germline-derived CDR1 and CDR2 are LNHDA and SQIVND (reference sequence). The CDR3 region is CASSRHTLLNTEAFF. In nucleotides, the CDR3 is TGTGCCAGTAGTAGACACACTCTCTTGAACACTGAAGCTTTCTTT.

This clonotype was observed a few times. The rearrangement links TRBV27 to TRBJ1-2; 7 bases agree with TRBD1. The CDR3 runs to 16 residues. The V gene end was trimmed by 11 bases and the J gene end by 4 bases; junction bases not matched to a gene: 19. Per the germline V gene, CDR1 is MNHEY and CDR2 is SMNVEV (reference sequence). CDR3 sequence reads: CAGAWATGTEIYGYTF. Here the CDR3 DNA reads TGTGCCGGGGCGTGGGCCACCGGGACAGAAATCTATGGCTACACCTTC.

This clonotype came up many times. Germline is not matched at one junction end, which may reflect a read error. The chain recombines TRBV7-9 with TRBJ2-2; D unresolved. CDR1 and CDR2 from the germline V gene are SEHNR and FQNEAQ (reference sequence). This CDR3 contains 14 residues. In DNA, the CDR3 is TGCGCCAGCAGCCTCTCCTCGAACACCGGGGAGCTGTTTTTT. Translation gives CASSLSSNTGELFF.